This is a list of T cell receptor beta chains from one sample in a study of human T cells and chemical hapten exposure. TCRdb used MiXCR to reprocess the RACE reads, holding one entry per CDR3 protein. The data show more than 150,000 distinct CDR3 sequences, almost 30% seen once. The specimen comprised whole blood, sampled in connection with sensitization to the hapten diphenylcyclopropenone (DPC). Receptors originate from a woman aged 25 to 39 with alopecia areata. Some clones in this sample may be carry-over from other donors' samples. CDR3s include the opening cysteine and the closing phenylalanine or tryptophan. D genes are given only for firm matches. Not every row has a clone size; where given, it reads once, few, many or a size class.

v_call: TRBV20-1; clone_size: NA; j_call: TRBJ2-3; d_call: TRBD2; cdr3_nt: TGCAGTGCTGCTAGCGGGACAGATACGCAGTATTTT; cdr3_aa: CSAASGTDTQYF
v_call: TRBV15; clone_size: NA; j_call: TRBJ1-1; d_call: TRBD1; cdr3_nt: TGTGCCACCAGCCCTATGACAGGGGTGGGGACTGAAGCTTTCTTT; cdr3_aa: CATSPMTGVGTEAFF
v_call: TRBV4-1; clone_size: NA; j_call: TRBJ1-2; d_call: NA; cdr3_nt: TGCGCCAGCAGCCGGCTCCGCCGGACCGATGGCTACACCTTC; cdr3_aa: CASSRLRRTDGYTF
v_call: TRBV2; clone_size: few; j_call: TRBJ1-2; d_call: NA; cdr3_nt: TGTGCCAGCAGATTGGAGAACACTCAAAGTGGCTACACCTTC; cdr3_aa: CASRLENTQSGYTF
v_call: TRBV7-2; clone_size: NA; j_call: TRBJ2-2; d_call: TRBD1; cdr3_nt: TGTGCCAGCACTACACACTCCGGGACAGGGATCGGCACCGGGGAGCTGTTTTTT; cdr3_aa: CASTTHSGTGIGTGELFF
v_call: TRBV6-5; clone_size: NA; j_call: TRBJ1-6; d_call: NA; cdr3_nt: TGTGCCAGCAGTTACTCCATAGGGTATAATTCACCCCTCCACTTT; cdr3_aa: CASSYSIGYNSPLHF
v_call: TRBV28; clone_size: NA; j_call: TRBJ2-7; d_call: NA; cdr3_nt: TGTGCCAGCAGTTTATGGGATTACGAGCAGTACTTC; cdr3_aa: CASSLWDYEQYF
v_call: TRBV20-1; clone_size: NA; j_call: TRBJ2-5; d_call: NA; cdr3_nt: TGCAGTGCTAGAGATCAGAGTAGTTCAGAGACCCAGTACTTC; cdr3_aa: CSARDQSSSETQYF
v_call: TRBV19; clone_size: few; j_call: TRBJ1-4; d_call: NA; cdr3_nt: TGTGCCAGTAGCAAACAGGCAACTAATGAAAAACTGTTTTTT; cdr3_aa: CASSKQATNEKLFF
v_call: TRBV7-3; clone_size: NA; j_call: TRBJ1-1; d_call: TRBD1; cdr3_nt: TGTGCCAGCAGCGCCCAGGGGGAAGGAACTGAAGCTTTCTTT; cdr3_aa: CASSAQGEGTEAFF
v_call: TRBV9; clone_size: NA; j_call: TRBJ1-5; d_call: NA; cdr3_nt: TGTGCCAGCGGTACATTAAATCAGCCCCAGCATTTT; cdr3_aa: CASGTLNQPQHF
v_call: TRBV4-1; clone_size: NA; j_call: TRBJ2-7; d_call: TRBD2; cdr3_nt: TGCGCCAGCAGCATCGGGGGGGGGGTCGCCGAGCAGTACTTC; cdr3_aa: CASSIGGGVAEQYF
v_call: TRBV3-1; clone_size: many; j_call: TRBJ1-1; d_call: NA; cdr3_nt: TGTGCCAGCAGCCACTTACACACTGAAGCTTTCTTT; cdr3_aa: CASSHLHTEAFF
v_call: TRBV20-1; clone_size: NA; j_call: TRBJ2-7; d_call: TRBD2; cdr3_nt: TGCAGTGCTCTAGGGACTAGCCAGAGCTACGAGCAGTACTTC; cdr3_aa: CSALGTSQSYEQYF
v_call: TRBV6-2/TRBV6-3; clone_size: NA; j_call: TRBJ1-2; d_call: TRBD1; cdr3_nt: TGTGCCAGCAGTTACAGACAGGGGGCCGGCTATGGCTACACCTTC; cdr3_aa: CASSYRQGAGYGYTF
v_call: TRBV6-5; clone_size: few; j_call: TRBJ1-1; d_call: TRBD1; cdr3_nt: TGTGCCAGCTACCCCCCGGGACAGGGGAATAGTAACACTGAAGCTTTCTTT; cdr3_aa: CASYPPGQGNSNTEAFF
v_call: TRBV29-1; clone_size: many; j_call: TRBJ2-7; d_call: NA; cdr3_nt: TGCAGCGTTGAAGTCCTCGTGAGTCGGGAGCAGTACTTC; cdr3_aa: CSVEVLVSREQYF
v_call: TRBV7-8; clone_size: NA; j_call: TRBJ2-5; d_call: TRBD2; cdr3_nt: TGTGCCAGCAGCTTGGGGACTAGCGGGGGGGAGACCCAGTACTTC; cdr3_aa: CASSLGTSGGETQYF
v_call: TRBV11-1; clone_size: many; j_call: TRBJ1-1; d_call: NA; cdr3_nt: TGTGCCAGCAGCTTATTTTCCGGGGCTGAAGCTTTCTTT; cdr3_aa: CASSLFSGAEAFF
v_call: TRBV4-2; clone_size: few; j_call: TRBJ1-1; d_call: TRBD1; cdr3_nt: TGTGCCAGCAGCCAAGATGGTACAGGGGCGAACACTGAAGCTTTCTTT; cdr3_aa: CASSQDGTGANTEAFF
v_call: TRBV29-1; clone_size: few; j_call: TRBJ1-5; d_call: TRBD1; cdr3_nt: TGCAGCGTGGGGACAGGGGTAGGTCAGCCCCAGCATTTT; cdr3_aa: CSVGTGVGQPQHF
v_call: TRBV7-6; clone_size: NA; j_call: TRBJ2-7; d_call: NA; cdr3_nt: TGTGCCAGCAGCCACAGGGACTCCTACGAGCAGTACTTC; cdr3_aa: CASSHRDSYEQYF
v_call: TRBV5-1; clone_size: NA; j_call: TRBJ2-5; d_call: TRBD2; cdr3_nt: TGCGCCAGCAGCCATGGACTAGCGGGAGGCCCCCAGGGGGAGACCCAGTACTTC; cdr3_aa: CASSHGLAGGPQGETQYF
v_call: TRBV28; clone_size: NA; j_call: TRBJ1-4; d_call: NA; cdr3_nt: TGTGCCAGCAGTTTATTCGGGTCGGCGACTAATGAAAAACTGTTTTTT; cdr3_aa: CASSLFGSATNEKLFF
v_call: TRBV10-3; clone_size: few; j_call: TRBJ2-3; d_call: NA; cdr3_nt: TGTGCCACCGGGGACCGCAATACGCAGTATTTT; cdr3_aa: CATGDRNTQYF
v_call: TRBV7-2; clone_size: NA; j_call: TRBJ2-3; d_call: TRBD2; cdr3_nt: TGTGCCAGCAGCTTAGTTTCGGGGGGGCGCGGTACAGATACGCAGTATTTT; cdr3_aa: CASSLVSGGRGTDTQYF
v_call: TRBV4-2; clone_size: NA; j_call: TRBJ1-5; d_call: NA; cdr3_nt: TGTGCCAGCAGCCAAGGGGGTTCGGGCAATCAGCCCCAGCATTTT; cdr3_aa: CASSQGGSGNQPQHF
v_call: TRBV6-2/TRBV6-3; clone_size: few; j_call: TRBJ2-7; d_call: NA; cdr3_nt: TGTGCCAGCAGTTACGCGGCGGAGACCGAGCAGTACTTC; cdr3_aa: CASSYAAETEQYF
v_call: TRBV28; clone_size: NA; j_call: TRBJ1-2; d_call: NA; cdr3_nt: TGTGCCAGCAGTTTCTCCGGGACATCTGGCTACACCTTC; cdr3_aa: CASSFSGTSGYTF
v_call: TRBV10-2; clone_size: NA; j_call: TRBJ2-5; d_call: NA; cdr3_nt: TGCGCCAGCAGTGAGTTTAGCGGACAAGAGACCCAGTACTTC; cdr3_aa: CASSEFSGQETQYF
v_call: TRBV28; clone_size: NA; j_call: TRBJ1-5; d_call: NA; cdr3_nt: TGTGCCAGCAGTTTAGTCGTCAGTCCCCAGCCCCAGCATTTT; cdr3_aa: CASSLVVSPQPQHF
v_call: TRBV9; clone_size: few; j_call: TRBJ2-3; d_call: TRBD1; cdr3_nt: TGTGCCAGCAGCGTAGGCAGGGGGCGAGATACGCAGTATTTT; cdr3_aa: CASSVGRGRDTQYF
v_call: TRBV10-3; clone_size: few; j_call: TRBJ1-6; d_call: TRBD1; cdr3_nt: TGTGCCATCAGTGAGTCGGACAGGGGGACTTCACCCCTCCACTTT; cdr3_aa: CAISESDRGTSPLHF
v_call: TRBV28; clone_size: NA; j_call: TRBJ2-7; d_call: TRBD2; cdr3_nt: TGTGCCAGCAGTTTCCATTCCGGGACTAGTTCCTACGAGCAGTACTTC; cdr3_aa: CASSFHSGTSSYEQYF
v_call: TRBV7-2; clone_size: NA; j_call: TRBJ2-7; d_call: TRBD2; cdr3_nt: TGTGCCAGCAGCTTAGTGACTAGCGGGACGCCCTACGAGCAGTACTTC; cdr3_aa: CASSLVTSGTPYEQYF
v_call: TRBV11-3; clone_size: few; j_call: TRBJ1-1; d_call: NA; cdr3_nt: TGTGCCAGCAGCTCCTTGGCCGGGTCCACTGAAGCTTTCTTT; cdr3_aa: CASSSLAGSTEAFF
v_call: TRBV7-2; clone_size: NA; j_call: TRBJ2-7; d_call: TRBD1; cdr3_nt: TGTGCCAGCAGCTCCCGACAGGGCGAGCAGTACTTC; cdr3_aa: CASSSRQGEQYF
v_call: TRBV6-1; clone_size: few; j_call: TRBJ1-5; d_call: NA; cdr3_nt: TGTGCCAGCAGTGAACTCACCATTAGCAATCAGCCCCAGCATTTT; cdr3_aa: CASSELTISNQPQHF
v_call: TRBV5-1; clone_size: many; j_call: TRBJ2-3; d_call: TRBD2; cdr3_nt: TGCGCCAGCAGCCTGGTTGGACTAGCGGAAGATACGCAGTATTTT; cdr3_aa: CASSLVGLAEDTQYF